These 19 T cell receptor beta chains were all obtained from the same sample, sequenced in a study of cytomegalovirus exposure and HLA in healthy donors. The PCR was carried out with 60 Vbeta primers and 13 Jbeta primers. The repertoire was sequenced with immunoSEQ multiplex PCR; TCRdb's copy has only in-frame clones and lacks some. This sample carries 98,000 or so clones, roughly 79% of them seen once, and the ten largest clones take roughly 6.2%. The source material was PBMCs. These receptors all stem from a man aged 60-69 years in good health and CMV-seropositive.

The chain links TRBV6-5 to TRBJ1-1; D is undetermined. V gave up 6 bases and J gave up 1 base, with 9 bases separating them. CDR1 and CDR2 from the germline V gene are MNHEY and SVGAGI. The CDR3 consists of 13 residues. The CDR3 is CASSHRQNTEAFF. The CDR3 nucleotides are TGTGCCAGCAGCCATCGACAGAACACTGAAGCTTTCTTT.

Note on this clone: At one of its ends the junction is not consistent with the germline gene, which may arise from a read error. The rearrangement links TRBV7-9 to TRBJ1-1, with TRBD1 as a possible D gene (6 bases). The V gene's germline CDR1 is SEHNR and CDR2 FQNEAQ (reference sequence). This CDR3 comprises 12 residues. The CDR3 nucleotides read TGTTCCAGCAGCCGCGGACAGACTGAAGCTTTCTTT. Its translation is CSSSRGQTEAFF.

The chain has TRBV5-1 and TRBJ1-4, with 8 nucleotides matching TRBD1. Trimming took 1 base from V and 8 from J; bases not matched to a gene: 7. Per the germline V gene, CDR1 is SGHRS and CDR2 is YFSETQ. This CDR3 contains 15 residues. CDR3 in amino acids: CASSLRGTGDEKLFF. The CDR3 DNA sequence: TGCGCCAGCAGCTTGCGCGGGACAGGAGACGAAAAACTGTTTTTT. Based on the CDR3 plus reference TRBV5-1 and TRBJ1-4, the full variable domain is KAGVTQTPRYLIKTRGQQVTLSCSPISGHRSVSWYQQTPGQGLQFLFEYFSETQRNKGNFPGRFSGRQFSNSRSEMNVSTLELGDSALYLCASSLRGTGDEKLFFGSGTQLSVL.

This chain uses TRBV7-6 with TRBJ1-1, with 7 bases matching TRBD1. The germline V gene encodes CDR1 SGHVS and CDR2 FNYEAQ. The trim removed 5 bases at V and 4 bases at J, leaving 13 bases unmatched. The CDR3 is 16 amino acids. The CDR3 sequence is CASSNLQGTLGTEAFF. The CDR3 nucleotides read TGTGCCAGCAGCAACCTACAGGGGACCCTGGGCACTGAAGCTTTCTTT.

The J gene is TRBJ1-1, the V gene TRBV6-1; possibly TRBD1 for D (6 bases). There are 14 residues in the CDR3. The V and J ends lost 5 bases and 3 bases respectively, with 13 bases between them. Per germline, CDR1 MNHNS and CDR2 SASEGT. The CDR3 spells CASSSSGHYTEAFF. The CDR3, as DNA: TGTGCCAGCAGTAGTTCGGGACATTACACTGAAGCTTTCTTT.

The chain joins TRBV6-5 to TRBJ1-6, with D possibly matching TRBD1 (5 bases). V was pared by 0 bases and J by 9 bases, with 15 bases between. The CDR3 contains 16 residues. Germline CDR1 MNHEY, CDR2 SVGAGI. CDR3: CASSYSKGEGSSPLHF. CDR3 nucleotides: TGTGCCAGCAGTTACTCGAAAGGGGAGGGGAGTTCACCCCTCCACTTT.

This chain's CDR3 is CASRRGLGGRYNEQFF. The DNA of the CDR3 is TGTGCCAGCAGACGGGGGTTGGGCGGGAGATACAATGAGCAGTTCTTC. The chain links TRBV11-2 to TRBJ2-1, with 7 bases matching TRBD2. The CDR3 sequence is 16 residues long. J was trimmed by 4 bases and V by 6 bases; bases with no gene match: 12. CDR1 and CDR2 from the germline V gene are SGHAT and FQNNGV.

In DNA form, the CDR3 reads TGTGCCAGCACCGTGGGGGGGTTGGGGACCGGGGAGCTGTTTTTT. It specifies CASTVGGLGTGELFF. This rearrangement joins TRBV9 to TRBJ2-2; 7 bases agree with TRBD2. This CDR3 spans 15 amino acids. Germline CDR1 reads SGDLS; CDR2 reads YYNGEE. The V and J ends lost 6 bases and 5 bases, in that order; junction bases with no gene match: 10.

This clone came up once. The gene calls are TRBV14 and TRBJ2-2; 7 bases map to TRBD2. The CDR3 totals 15 residues. The germline gives CDR1 SGHDN, CDR2 FVKESK. V trimming: 0 bases; J trimming: 4 bases; junction bases outside the gene matches: 2. DNA for the CDR3: TGTGCCAGCAGCCAAGACGGCGGGAGCACCGGGGAGCTGTTTTTT. Its translation: CASSQDGGSTGELFF. Looking up the rest from reference TRBV14 and TRBJ2-2 gives the full variable domain: EAGVTQFPSHSVIEKGQTVTLRCDPISGHDNLYWYRRVMGKEIKFLLHFVKESKQDESGMPNNRFLAERTGGTYSTLKVQPAELEDSGVYFCASSQDGGSTGELFFGEGSRLTVL.

V gene TRBV7-7 combines with J gene TRBJ2-5; 9 bases fit TRBD1. V lost 5 bases to trimming and J lost 4 bases; unmatched junction nucleotides: 5. Germline loops: CDR1 SSHAT, CDR2 FNYEAQ (reference sequence). The CDR3 is 14 residues long. This CDR3 reads CASSQDRGGETQYF. The CDR3 nucleotides read TGTGCCAGCAGCCAGGACAGGGGAGGAGAGACCCAGTACTTC.

The gene calls are TRBV7-9 and TRBJ2-7, with D unresolved. Germline assignment: CDR1 SEHNR and CDR2 FQNEAQ (reference sequence). V was trimmed by 5 bases and J by 6 bases, leaving 20 bases between them. The CDR3 has 15 amino acids. CDR3 residues: CASSPRGPTGVEQYF. CDR3 DNA sequence: TGTGCCAGCAGCCCGAGAGGCCCTACTGGAGTCGAGCAGTACTTC.

This clone has just a few counts. The J gene is TRBJ1-5, the V gene TRBV28; no clear D. The V end was cut by 3 bases, the J end by 7 bases, with 4 bases between. CDR1 is MDHEN and CDR2 is SYDVKM in the germline V gene. The CDR3 consists of 11 residues. Here the CDR3 reads CASSFGQPQHF. The DNA of the CDR3 is TGTGCCAGCAGTTTTGGCCAGCCCCAGCATTTT.

J is TRBJ1-6 and V is TRBV28; D is possibly TRBD1 (6 bases). V gave up 2 bases and J gave up 10 bases, with 21 bases separating them. The CDR3 spans 17 residues. Germline V gene sequence: CDR1 MDHEN, CDR2 SYDVKM. The CDR3 sequence is CASSLVVGTLQGSPLHF. The DNA for the CDR3 is TGTGCCAGCAGTTTAGTTGTTGGGACACTTCAAGGGTCACCCCTCCACTTT.

The J gene is TRBJ2-3, the V gene TRBV5-6; 9 positions agree with TRBD2. With V trimmed by 2 bases and J by 0 bases, 4 bases remained unmatched. Germline values: CDR1 SGHDT, CDR2 YYEEEE. This CDR3 contains 16 residues. The CDR3, as DNA: TGTGCCAGCAGCTTTGACCTAGCGGGGAGCACAGATACGCAGTATTTT. It yields the protein CASSFDLAGSTDTQYF.

This chain links TRBV5-6 with TRBJ2-1, with D perhaps matching TRBD2 (7 bases). Per germline, CDR1 SGHDT and CDR2 YYEEEE. The CDR3 length is 15 residues. The V gene lost 0 bases and the J gene lost 7 bases, with 14 bases spanning the gap. In DNA form, the CDR3 reads TGTGCCAGCAGCTTGGAGGGGGGGCCGTCGAATGAGCAGTTCTTC. Its protein product is CASSLEGGPSNEQFF. Full variable domain (rest looked up from reference TRBV5-6 and TRBJ2-1): DAGVTQSPTHLIKTRGQQVTLRCSPKSGHDTVSWYQQALGQGPQFIFQYYEEEERQRGNFPDRFSGHQFPNYSSELNVNALLLGDSALYLCASSLEGGPSNEQFFGPGTRLTVL.

The chain has TRBV29-1 and TRBJ1-2, with TRBD1 matching 9 bases. Trimming at V came to 1 base and at J to 8 bases, leaving 8 bases not matched to a gene. This CDR3 is 14 amino acids long. CDR1 is SQVTM and CDR2 is ANQGSEA in the germline V gene. The CDR3 sequence is CSVEGTDRGGGYTF. The DNA of the CDR3 is TGCAGCGTTGAAGGGACGGACAGGGGCGGCGGCTACACCTTC.

This rearrangement joins TRBV15 to TRBJ1-6; D is perhaps TRBD1 (6 bases). Germline V lookup: CDR1 LNHNV, CDR2 YYDKDF (reference sequence). V lost 0 bases, J lost 10 bases, and 19 bases lay in between. CDR3 length equals 17 residues. CDR3 bases: TGTGCCACCAGCAGAGATCGGCCCGTACAGGGTGGGTCACCCCTCCACTTT. It specifies CATSRDRPVQGGSPLHF.

The J gene is TRBJ1-2, the V gene TRBV2; 9 positions agree with TRBD1. Germline lookup yields CDR1 SNHLY and CDR2 FYNNEI. This CDR3 comprises 15 residues. V lost 4 bases to trimming and J lost 4 bases; unmatched junction nucleotides: 7. The CDR3 sequence is CASSGSQGAGYGYTF. In DNA, the CDR3 is TGTGCCAGCAGTGGATCACAGGGGGCTGGCTATGGCTACACCTTC.

The chain recombines TRBV9 with TRBJ2-1, with 11 positions matching TRBD2. Germline V gene lookup returns CDR1 SGDLS and CDR2 YYNGEE. Trimming at V came to 4 bases and at J to 1 base, leaving 7 bases not matched to a gene. The CDR3 is 17 residues long. CDR3 sequence reads: CASSPRLAGTSYNEQFF. As DNA, the CDR3 is TGTGCCAGCAGCCCGAGACTAGCGGGGACTTCCTACAATGAGCAGTTCTTC.